This T cell receptor beta chain was sequenced in a study of cytomegalovirus exposure and HLA in healthy donors. Overall study context: An earlier analysis identified approximately 110 million unique TCR beta sequences in 150 million to 200 million T cells. Broader study findings: Many donors shared some public TCRs, even though most TCR sequences were rare. It was assumed in the presence/absence analyses that sequencing depth was roughly uniform across donors.

It was with 60 Vbeta and 13 Jbeta primers that the PCR ran. Using immunoSEQ multiplex PCR, the repertoire was profiled, and TCRdb retains in-frame clones only, with some absent. The repertoire shows tens of thousands of clones; the top ten hold less than 1.5%. CDR3 length equals 14 residues. Trimming pared 3 bases from V and 9 bases from J, leaving 15 bases between. Germline CDR1 is MDHEN and CDR2 is SYDVKM. A remark on this clone: Its antigen remains unidentified.

The sample comprised PBMCs. V gene TRBV28 combines with J gene TRBJ2-1, with D possibly TRBD2 on 6 matching bases. This sequence originates from a woman aged 30 to 39 in good health and CMV-seronegative. The CDR3: CASSFSGTRGEQFF. CDR3 bases: TGTGCCAGCAGTTTTAGCGGCACTAGGGGTGAGCAGTTCTTC.